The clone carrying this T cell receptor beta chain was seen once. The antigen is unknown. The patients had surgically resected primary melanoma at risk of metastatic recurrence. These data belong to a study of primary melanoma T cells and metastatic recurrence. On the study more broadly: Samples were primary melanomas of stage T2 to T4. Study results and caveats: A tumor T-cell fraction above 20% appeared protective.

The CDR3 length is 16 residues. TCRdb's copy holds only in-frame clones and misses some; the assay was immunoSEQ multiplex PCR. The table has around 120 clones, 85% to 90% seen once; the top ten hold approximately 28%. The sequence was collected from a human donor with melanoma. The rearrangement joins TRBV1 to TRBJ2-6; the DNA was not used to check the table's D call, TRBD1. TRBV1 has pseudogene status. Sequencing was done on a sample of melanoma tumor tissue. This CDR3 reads CASSQGTGSGANVLTF. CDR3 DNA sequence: TGCGCCAGCAGCCAGGGAACAGGGTCTGGGGCCAACGTCCTGACTTTC.